Listed below are T cell receptor beta chains from one sample, sequenced in a study of OX40 agonist ivuxolimab in advanced cancers. The table came from immunoSEQ multiplex PCR; TCRdb's copy has only in-frame clones and leaves some out. Of 90,000 or so clones listed, about 83% are singletons. The sequences come from CD4+ or CD8+ T cells sorted from blood, collected in a trial of the OX40 agonist ivuxolimab. Source of these receptors: an adult with an advanced solid tumor such as melanoma, head and neck, liver or kidney cancer. The CDR3 runs from the conserved cysteine through the conserved F or W. Fields, in order: clone size, D gene, V gene, J gene, CDR3 DNA, CDR3 protein. A D gene is named only where the DNA matches it firmly. The listing skips clone size in some rows; elsewhere it reads once, few, many or a size class.

clone size: .
D gene: TRBD2
V gene: TRBV5-4
J gene: TRBJ2-5
CDR3 DNA: TGTGCCAGCAGCCGACCCGGACTAGCGGGAGAGACCCAGTACTTC
CDR3 protein: CASSRPGLAGETQYF

clone size: .
D gene: .
V gene: TRBV7-2
J gene: TRBJ2-3
CDR3 DNA: TGTGCCAGCAGCTTAGGGGCTGGAACAGATACGCAGTATTTT
CDR3 protein: CASSLGAGTDTQYF

clone size: many
D gene: .
V gene: TRBV2
J gene: TRBJ1-1
CDR3 DNA: TGTGCCAGCCAAGCTGTACCCCCAGCTTTCTTT
CDR3 protein: CASQAVPPAFF

clone size: once
D gene: .
V gene: TRBV11-3
J gene: TRBJ2-1
CDR3 DNA: TGTGCCAGCAGCGCGGGACCCCTCGGGAATGAGCAGTTCTTC
CDR3 protein: CASSAGPLGNEQFF

clone size: .
D gene: TRBD1
V gene: TRBV5-8
J gene: TRBJ1-2
CDR3 DNA: TGTGCCAGCAGCTTCCCACTCCAGGGGGCCTATGGCTACACCTTC
CDR3 protein: CASSFPLQGAYGYTF

clone size: .
D gene: .
V gene: TRBV2
J gene: TRBJ1-6
CDR3 DNA: TGTGCCAGCAGTAGACAGACGAATAATTCACCCCTCCACTTT
CDR3 protein: CASSRQTNNSPLHF

clone size: .
D gene: TRBD2
V gene: TRBV10-1
J gene: TRBJ2-3
CDR3 DNA: TGCGCCAGCAGTGATTTTCTAGCGGGGGCCGCAGATACGCAGTATTTT
CDR3 protein: CASSDFLAGAADTQYF

clone size: medium-sized
D gene: .
V gene: TRBV7-2
J gene: TRBJ1-1
CDR3 DNA: TGTGCCAGCAGCTTAGGTCCCTCGGCGACTAAAGCTTTCTTT
CDR3 protein: CASSLGPSATKAFF

clone size: .
D gene: .
V gene: TRBV5-1
J gene: TRBJ1-3
CDR3 DNA: TGCGCCAGCAGCTTAGGGTCCTCTGGAAACACCATATATTTT
CDR3 protein: CASSLGSSGNTIYF

clone size: .
D gene: .
V gene: TRBV5-5
J gene: TRBJ1-5
CDR3 DNA: TGTGCCAGCAGCTCAATTAGCAATCAGCCCCAGCATTTT
CDR3 protein: CASSSISNQPQHF

clone size: once
D gene: .
V gene: TRBV7-9
J gene: TRBJ2-3
CDR3 DNA: TGTGCCAGCAGCTTAGGGACCGCAGATACGCAGTATTTT
CDR3 protein: CASSLGTADTQYF

clone size: .
D gene: TRBD1
V gene: TRBV18
J gene: TRBJ2-7
CDR3 DNA: TGTGCCAGCTCACCCCAGACAGGGGGCGAGCAGTACTTC
CDR3 protein: CASSPQTGGEQYF

clone size: .
D gene: .
V gene: TRBV2
J gene: TRBJ2-3
CDR3 DNA: TGTGCCAGCAGTGAACTAAGAACAGATACGCAGTATTTT
CDR3 protein: CASSELRTDTQYF

clone size: .
D gene: .
V gene: TRBV11-1
J gene: TRBJ2-5
CDR3 DNA: TGTGCCAGCAGCCCCCCCGTGGAGACCCAGTACTTC
CDR3 protein: CASSPPVETQYF

clone size: .
D gene: .
V gene: TRBV9
J gene: TRBJ2-4
CDR3 DNA: TGTGCCAGCAGCGTAGAGAGGGGCAGGGGAGACGGCAAAAACATTCAGTACTTC
CDR3 protein: CASSVERGRGDGKNIQYF

clone size: once
D gene: .
V gene: TRBV11-2
J gene: TRBJ2-5
CDR3 DNA: TGTGCCACCTCGATCGGGAGAGGTGAGACCCAGTACTTC
CDR3 protein: CATSIGRGETQYF

clone size: .
D gene: TRBD1
V gene: TRBV6-1
J gene: TRBJ2-2
CDR3 DNA: TGTGCCAGCAGTGTACAGGGGGCGAACACCGGGGAGCTGTTTTTT
CDR3 protein: CASSVQGANTGELFF

clone size: .
D gene: TRBD1
V gene: TRBV23-1
J gene: TRBJ2-7
CDR3 DNA: TGCGCCAGCAGTCAATCCGGGACAGACGACAACTCCTACGAGCAGTACTTC
CDR3 protein: CASSQSGTDDNSYEQYF

clone size: .
D gene: .
V gene: TRBV6-5
J gene: TRBJ1-6
CDR3 DNA: TGTGCCAGCAGTTACAGGGAAGGCAATTCACCCCTCCACTTT
CDR3 protein: CASSYREGNSPLHF

clone size: .
D gene: TRBD1
V gene: TRBV30
J gene: TRBJ1-3
CDR3 DNA: TGTGCCTGGAGTGCCGGACAGGTCGCTCGGCCGCAAAGCTCTGGAAACACCATATATTTT
CDR3 protein: CAWSAGQVARPQSSGNTIYF

clone size: .
D gene: TRBD1
V gene: TRBV28
J gene: TRBJ1-2
CDR3 DNA: TGTGCCAGCAGTTCTTATCTGGACAGGGCTAACTATGGCTACACCTTC
CDR3 protein: CASSSYLDRANYGYTF

clone size: .
D gene: .
V gene: TRBV29-1
J gene: TRBJ2-7
CDR3 DNA: TGCAGCGTTGACACTAGGCCCGGGCCTCAGTACTTC
CDR3 protein: CSVDTRPGPQYF

clone size: .
D gene: .
V gene: TRBV6-5
J gene: TRBJ1-2
CDR3 DNA: TGTGCCAGCAGTTACTCAGGGCGGCCGGGAGGCTACACCTTC
CDR3 protein: CASSYSGRPGGYTF

clone size: .
D gene: TRBD1
V gene: TRBV30
J gene: TRBJ2-3
CDR3 DNA: TGTGCCTGGAGTGTAGGGGACAGGGGAACAGATACGCAGTATTTT
CDR3 protein: CAWSVGDRGTDTQYF

clone size: .
D gene: .
V gene: TRBV29-1
J gene: TRBJ1-1
CDR3 DNA: TGCAGCGTTGTCCTGGGGGGGAACACTGAAGCTTTCTTT
CDR3 protein: CSVVLGGNTEAFF

clone size: few
D gene: .
V gene: TRBV6-5
J gene: TRBJ1-1
CDR3 DNA: TGTGCCAGCAGAGGGGGAGGGATCACTGAAGCTTTCTTT
CDR3 protein: CASRGGGITEAFF

clone size: few
D gene: TRBD1
V gene: TRBV5-1
J gene: TRBJ2-7
CDR3 DNA: TGCGCCAGCAGTAGAACCGGGACAGGGAGCGACGAGCAGTACTTC
CDR3 protein: CASSRTGTGSDEQYF

clone size: .
D gene: .
V gene: TRBV28
J gene: TRBJ2-7
CDR3 DNA: TGTGCCAGCAGTTTAACCCGGGACTACGAGCAGTACTTC
CDR3 protein: CASSLTRDYEQYF

clone size: .
D gene: TRBD1
V gene: TRBV5-1
J gene: TRBJ1-1
CDR3 DNA: TGCGCCAGCAGCTTCGCCGGACAGGGTGAAGCTTTCTTT
CDR3 protein: CASSFAGQGEAFF

clone size: few
D gene: TRBD2
V gene: TRBV9
J gene: TRBJ2-2
CDR3 DNA: TGTGCCAGCAGCGTAGGGACTAGCGCATACACCGGGGAGCTGTTTTTT
CDR3 protein: CASSVGTSAYTGELFF

clone size: few
D gene: TRBD1
V gene: TRBV28
J gene: TRBJ1-2
CDR3 DNA: TGTGCCAGCAGCATCCATTCAGGGGGCGTCTATGGCTACACCTTC
CDR3 protein: CASSIHSGGVYGYTF

clone size: .
D gene: .
V gene: TRBV6-6
J gene: TRBJ1-1
CDR3 DNA: TGTGCCAGCACGCTCGGGATGAACACTGAAGCTTTCTTT
CDR3 protein: CASTLGMNTEAFF

clone size: few
D gene: .
V gene: TRBV5-6
J gene: TRBJ2-2
CDR3 DNA: TGTGCCAGCAGCTTGGGACCCCCTACGAACACCGGGGAGCTGTTTTTT
CDR3 protein: CASSLGPPTNTGELFF

clone size: .
D gene: .
V gene: TRBV7-9
J gene: TRBJ1-4
CDR3 DNA: TGTGCCAGCAGCTTAGGGACAGTTGCAACTAATGAAAAACTGTTTTTT
CDR3 protein: CASSLGTVATNEKLFF

clone size: .
D gene: TRBD1
V gene: TRBV5-8
J gene: TRBJ2-1
CDR3 DNA: TGTGCCAGCAGCTTGGGGGACAGGGGAAGAAATGAGCAGTTCTTC
CDR3 protein: CASSLGDRGRNEQFF

clone size: .
D gene: .
V gene: TRBV6-1
J gene: TRBJ1-5
CDR3 DNA: TGTGCCAGCAGTGGGCAGGGTTGGGATCAGCCCCAGCATTTT
CDR3 protein: CASSGQGWDQPQHF

clone size: .
D gene: .
V gene: TRBV18
J gene: TRBJ2-7
CDR3 DNA: TGTGCCAGCTCCCTGGGGTCCAGCTCCTACGAGCAGTACTTC
CDR3 protein: CASSLGSSSYEQYF

clone size: .
D gene: .
V gene: TRBV19
J gene: TRBJ1-5
CDR3 DNA: TGTGCCAGTAGAGACAGGAATAGCAATCAGCCCCAGCATTTT
CDR3 protein: CASRDRNSNQPQHF

clone size: .
D gene: .
V gene: TRBV5-8
J gene: TRBJ2-3
CDR3 DNA: TGTGCCAGCAGCTTCACGGGACTCCGCACAGATACGCAGTATTTT
CDR3 protein: CASSFTGLRTDTQYF

clone size: .
D gene: .
V gene: TRBV6-5
J gene: TRBJ2-3
CDR3 DNA: TGTGCAGACAGGACTCTCTGGCCAGATACGCAGTATTTT
CDR3 protein: CADRTLWPDTQYF

clone size: .
D gene: TRBD1
V gene: TRBV6-1
J gene: TRBJ2-1
CDR3 DNA: TGTGCCAGTAACAGGGGCTCCTACAATGAGCAGTTCTTC
CDR3 protein: CASNRGSYNEQFF

clone size: .
D gene: TRBD1
V gene: TRBV29-1
J gene: TRBJ2-5
CDR3 DNA: TGCAGCGCCGGGGACAGACAAGAGACCCAGTACTTC
CDR3 protein: CSAGDRQETQYF

clone size: .
D gene: .
V gene: TRBV11-3
J gene: TRBJ1-1
CDR3 DNA: TGTGCCAGCAGCTTAGAAGAAGACACTGAAGCTTTCTTT
CDR3 protein: CASSLEEDTEAFF

clone size: medium-sized
D gene: .
V gene: TRBV11-2
J gene: TRBJ2-5
CDR3 DNA: TGTGCCAGCAGCTTAGGGGGACGGATCCAAGAGACCCAGTACTTC
CDR3 protein: CASSLGGRIQETQYF

clone size: .
D gene: TRBD1
V gene: TRBV11-2
J gene: TRBJ2-1
CDR3 DNA: TGTGCCAGCAGCCCTGGGACAGGTTCCCCCGGTCGGTACAATGAGCAGTTCTTC
CDR3 protein: CASSPGTGSPGRYNEQFF

clone size: many
D gene: .
V gene: TRBV2
J gene: TRBJ2-5
CDR3 DNA: TGTGCCAGCAGTCGCGCGGCGACTCTCACTTCGGAGACCCAGTACTTC
CDR3 protein: CASSRAATLTSETQYF

clone size: .
D gene: TRBD1
V gene: TRBV28
J gene: TRBJ1-5
CDR3 DNA: TGTGCCAGCAGACCAACAGGGGAGGCTCAGCCCCAGCATTTT
CDR3 protein: CASRPTGEAQPQHF

clone size: .
D gene: .
V gene: TRBV5-5
J gene: TRBJ1-2
CDR3 DNA: TGTGCCAGCAGCTACCGACAGGCAGCTAACTATGGCTACACCTTC
CDR3 protein: CASSYRQAANYGYTF

clone size: .
D gene: .
V gene: TRBV5-4
J gene: TRBJ2-7
CDR3 DNA: TGTGCCAGCAGCTTGGACCCCGATAGCTCCTACGAGCAGTACTTC
CDR3 protein: CASSLDPDSSYEQYF

clone size: .
D gene: TRBD1
V gene: TRBV5-1
J gene: TRBJ2-1
CDR3 DNA: TGCGCCAGCAGCGTGACAGGGGACGTGGGAAAGCAGTTCTTC
CDR3 protein: CASSVTGDVGKQFF

clone size: .
D gene: .
V gene: TRBV2
J gene: TRBJ2-5
CDR3 DNA: TGTGCCAGTCTGGGCCCGCAAGAGACCCAGTACTTC
CDR3 protein: CASLGPQETQYF

clone size: .
D gene: .
V gene: TRBV6-1
J gene: TRBJ1-6
CDR3 DNA: TGTGCCAGCAGTGAAGCTTGGGGTAATTCACCCCTCCACTTT
CDR3 protein: CASSEAWGNSPLHF

clone size: .
D gene: .
V gene: TRBV5-4
J gene: TRBJ1-1
CDR3 DNA: TGTGCCAGCAGCTTGTGGGGACTTGCTGAAGCTTTCTTT
CDR3 protein: CASSLWGLAEAFF

clone size: .
D gene: .
V gene: TRBV10-3
J gene: TRBJ2-5
CDR3 DNA: TGTGCCATCGGGCAGGGGACGGGACAAGAGACCCAGTACTTC
CDR3 protein: CAIGQGTGQETQYF

clone size: .
D gene: .
V gene: TRBV6-1
J gene: TRBJ2-1
CDR3 DNA: TGTGCCAGCAGTGAACCGAGGGGGGTGGGTGAGCAGTTCTTC
CDR3 protein: CASSEPRGVGEQFF

clone size: .
D gene: .
V gene: TRBV11-3
J gene: TRBJ2-5
CDR3 DNA: TGTGCCAGCAGCTTAAGGGGCGGGGAGACCCAGTACTTC
CDR3 protein: CASSLRGGETQYF

clone size: few
D gene: .
V gene: TRBV7-2
J gene: TRBJ2-3
CDR3 DNA: TGTGCCAGCAGCTTCGGCAGGGGGGCCATCACAGATACGCAGTATTTT
CDR3 protein: CASSFGRGAITDTQYF

clone size: .
D gene: TRBD2
V gene: TRBV7-8
J gene: TRBJ2-2
CDR3 DNA: TGTGCCACCAGCCGGACTAGCGACACCGGGGAGCTGTTTTTT
CDR3 protein: CATSRTSDTGELFF

clone size: .
D gene: .
V gene: TRBV5-1
J gene: TRBJ1-6
CDR3 DNA: TGCGCCAGCAGATTAGTGGGGCAAGCGGATTCACCCCTCCACTTT
CDR3 protein: CASRLVGQADSPLHF

clone size: .
D gene: TRBD2
V gene: TRBV29-1
J gene: TRBJ2-7
CDR3 DNA: TGCAGCGGGGGGAGAGGACTAGACGGCGAGCAGTACTTC
CDR3 protein: CSGGRGLDGEQYF